Here is one T cell receptor (beta chain) with its context. The antigen is not known. Germline V gene lookup returns CDR1 GTSNPN and CDR2 SVGIG (reference sequence). Trimming at V came to 0 bases and at J to 7 bases, leaving 12 bases not matched to a gene. The CDR3 covers 16 residues. The investigators reverse transcribed all of the isolated RNA, so they sequenced expressed TCRB transcripts. The protocol was immunoSEQ multiplex PCR, while the TCRdb copy is restricted to in-frame clones and leaves out a portion. The sample shows about 740,000 clones, about an eighth of them seen only once. The sample comes from a study of beta chain features in type 1 diabetes. Study-wide findings and caveats: Shorter TCRB CDR3s, moderately but significantly so, marked every one of the four CD4+ subsets in Type 1 diabetes patients. In the patient group, naive, central memory and Treg TCRB repertoires seemed more alike than in the healthy donor group.

V is TRBV30 and J is TRBJ2-7; 10 bases fit TRBD2. Sample: naive CD4+ T cells from blood. The sequence was collected from a young man with type 1 diabetes. CDR3: CAWSVPGEAGGREQYF. CDR3 nucleotide sequence: TGTGCCTGGAGTGTGCCAGGTGAAGCGGGGGGGCGTGAGCAGTACTTC.